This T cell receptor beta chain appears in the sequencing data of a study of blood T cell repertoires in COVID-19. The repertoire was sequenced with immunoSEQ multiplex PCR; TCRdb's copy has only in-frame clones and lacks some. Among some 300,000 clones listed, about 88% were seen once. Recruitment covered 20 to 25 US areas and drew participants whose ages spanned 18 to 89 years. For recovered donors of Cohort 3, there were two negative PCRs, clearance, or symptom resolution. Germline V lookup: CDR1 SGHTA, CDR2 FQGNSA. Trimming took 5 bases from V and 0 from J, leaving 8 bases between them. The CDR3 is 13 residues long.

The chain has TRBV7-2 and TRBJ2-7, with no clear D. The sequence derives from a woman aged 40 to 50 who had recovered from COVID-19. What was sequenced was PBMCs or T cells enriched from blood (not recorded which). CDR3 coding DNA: TGTGCCAGCAGCGCCGGTGTCTCCTACGAGCAGTACTTC. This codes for CASSAGVSYEQYF.